This T cell receptor (beta chain) was sequenced for a study of T cells in Graves' hyperthyroidism and ophthalmopathy. Findings and limits, study-wide: Also found in blood were most expanded thyroid clonotypes above 0.001.

Trimming removed 4 bases from V and 5 bases from J, with 6 bases in between. Per the germline V gene, CDR1 is SNHLY and CDR2 is FYNNEI. The CDR3 covers 12 residues. A note on this clonotype: The target antigen is unknown.

Researchers took RNA transcripts and amplified the TCR beta CDR3 regions from them. HTBI primers drove first-round RT-PCR of the TCR CDR3. TCRdb ran MiXCR on the multiplex PCR reads and lists one entry per CDR3 protein. The repertoire consists of fewer than 500,000 distinct CDR3 sequences, with about 14% occurring once and the leading ten covering about 20%. Patients affected by ophthalmopathy presented a Clinical Activity Score of at least 3, a NOSPECS grade of at least 4, and disease duration below 3 months. The diagnoses drew upon clinical symptoms, serum thyroxine and TRAb, thyroid ultrasound and orbital computed tomography.

This TCR came from a woman aged 25 to 39 with Graves' ophthalmopathy. This sequence joins TRBV2 and TRBJ1-5; D unresolved. The sequenced material came from blood. The CDR3 coding sequence is TGTGCCAGCAGTGCACCGGATCAGCCCCAGCATTTT. It encodes CASSAPDQPQHF.